This T cell receptor beta chain was identified in a study of blood T cell repertoires in COVID-19. Background on the study: The analysed material was cDNA or gDNA that came from T cells, B-cell-depleted T cells, or PBMCs.

Here immunoSEQ multiplex PCR was the method, and the copy in TCRdb shows in-frame clones only, minus some. The sample records just over 95,000 clones, approximately 81% being singletons. Sequencing was done on a sample of peripheral blood. The sequence was collected from a man aged 55 to 70 with acute or convalescent COVID-19.

The CDR3 nucleotides are TGTGCCAGCAGCTTACAAGGCGGGGTGCCCGGGGAGCTGTTTTTT. Its protein is CASSLQGGVPGELFF. The chain joins TRBV7-9 to TRBJ2-2; D is perhaps TRBD2 (6 bases). Germline V gene lookup returns CDR1 SEHNR and CDR2 FQNEAQ (reference sequence). V lost 2 bases, J lost 6 bases, and 13 bases lay in between. CDR3 size: 15 residues.